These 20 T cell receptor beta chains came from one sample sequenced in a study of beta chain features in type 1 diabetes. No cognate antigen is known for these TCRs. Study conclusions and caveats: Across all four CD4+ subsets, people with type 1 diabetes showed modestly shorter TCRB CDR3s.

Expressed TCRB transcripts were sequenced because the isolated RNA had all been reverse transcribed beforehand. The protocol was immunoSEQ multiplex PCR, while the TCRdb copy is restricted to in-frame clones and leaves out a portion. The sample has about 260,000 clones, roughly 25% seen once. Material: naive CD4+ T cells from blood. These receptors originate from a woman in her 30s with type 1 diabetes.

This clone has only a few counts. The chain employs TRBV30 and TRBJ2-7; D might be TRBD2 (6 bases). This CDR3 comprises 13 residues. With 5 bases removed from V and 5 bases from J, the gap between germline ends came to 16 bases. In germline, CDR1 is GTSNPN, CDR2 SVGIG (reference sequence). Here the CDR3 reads CAWDSGGNHEQYF. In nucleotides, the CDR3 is TGTGCCTGGGACAGCGGAGGGAATCACGAGCAGTACTTC. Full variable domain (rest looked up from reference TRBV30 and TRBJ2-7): SQTIHQWPATLVQPVGSPLSLECTVEGTSNPNLYWYRQAAGRGLQLLFYSVGIGQISSEVPQNLSASRPQDRQFILSSKKLLLSDSGFYLCAWDSGGNHEQYFGPGTRLTVT.

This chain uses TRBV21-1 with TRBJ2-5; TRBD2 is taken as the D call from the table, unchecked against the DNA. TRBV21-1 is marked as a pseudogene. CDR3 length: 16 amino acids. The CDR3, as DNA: TGTGCCAGCCCCTGGGGGGACCCGCGTTCGACGGAGACCCAGTACTTC. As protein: CASPWGDPRSTETQYF.

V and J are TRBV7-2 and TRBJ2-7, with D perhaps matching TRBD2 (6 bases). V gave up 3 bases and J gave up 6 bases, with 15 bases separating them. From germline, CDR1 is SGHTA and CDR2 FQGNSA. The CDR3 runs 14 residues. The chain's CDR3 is CASSFLVGSSEQYF. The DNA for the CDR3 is TGTGCCAGCAGCTTTCTTGTCGGGAGCTCCGAGCAGTACTTC. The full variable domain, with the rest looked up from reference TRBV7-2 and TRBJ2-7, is GAGVSQSPSNKVTEKGKDVELRCDPISGHTALYWYRQSLGQGLEFLIYFQGNSAPDKSGLPSDRFSAERTGGSVSTLTIQRTQQEDSAVYLCASSFLVGSSEQYFGPGTRLTVT.

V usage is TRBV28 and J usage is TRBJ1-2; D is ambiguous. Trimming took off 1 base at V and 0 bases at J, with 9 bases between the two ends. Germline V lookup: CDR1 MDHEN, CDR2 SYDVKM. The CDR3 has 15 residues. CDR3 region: CASSLSSGANYGYTF. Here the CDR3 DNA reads TGTGCCAGCAGTTTATCATCCGGTGCTAACTATGGCTACACCTTC.

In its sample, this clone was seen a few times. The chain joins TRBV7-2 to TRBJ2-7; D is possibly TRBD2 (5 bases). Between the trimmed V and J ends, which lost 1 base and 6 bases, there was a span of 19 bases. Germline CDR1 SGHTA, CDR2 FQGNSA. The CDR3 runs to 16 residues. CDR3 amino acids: CASSLVLAGAFFEQYF. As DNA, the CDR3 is TGTGCCAGCAGCTTAGTTTTGGCGGGTGCATTCTTCGAGCAGTACTTC.

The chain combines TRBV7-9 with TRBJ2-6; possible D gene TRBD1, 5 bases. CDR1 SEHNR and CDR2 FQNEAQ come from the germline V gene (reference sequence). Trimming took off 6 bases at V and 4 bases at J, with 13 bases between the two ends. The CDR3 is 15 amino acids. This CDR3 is CASRLTGYGANVLTF. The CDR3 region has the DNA TGTGCCAGCAGATTAACAGGTTACGGGGCCAACGTCCTGACTTTC.

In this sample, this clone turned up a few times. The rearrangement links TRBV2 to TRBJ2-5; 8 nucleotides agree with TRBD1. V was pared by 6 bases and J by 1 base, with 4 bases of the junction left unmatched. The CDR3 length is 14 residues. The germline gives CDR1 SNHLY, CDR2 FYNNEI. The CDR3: CASRRQGSQETQYF. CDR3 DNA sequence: TGTGCCAGCAGGAGACAGGGGAGCCAAGAGACCCAGTACTTC.

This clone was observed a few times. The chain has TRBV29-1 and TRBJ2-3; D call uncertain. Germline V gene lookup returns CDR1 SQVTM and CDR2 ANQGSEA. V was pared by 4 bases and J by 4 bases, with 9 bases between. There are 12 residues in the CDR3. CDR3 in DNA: TGCAGCGTTGCTTCAGGTTCAGATACGCAGTATTTT. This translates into CSVASGSDTQYF.

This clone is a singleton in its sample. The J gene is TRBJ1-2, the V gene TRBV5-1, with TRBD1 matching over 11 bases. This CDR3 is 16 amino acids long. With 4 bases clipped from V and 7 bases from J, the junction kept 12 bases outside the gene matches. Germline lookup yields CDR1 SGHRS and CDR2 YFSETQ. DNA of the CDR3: TGCGCCAGCAGCACAGGAGGGACAGGGGGAAGTGGTGGCTACACCTTC. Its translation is CASSTGGTGGSGGYTF.

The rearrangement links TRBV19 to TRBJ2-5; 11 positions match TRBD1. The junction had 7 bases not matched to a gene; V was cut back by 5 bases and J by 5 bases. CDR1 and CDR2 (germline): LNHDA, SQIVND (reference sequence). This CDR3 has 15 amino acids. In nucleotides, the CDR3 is TGTGCCAGTAGTGTTGGACAGGGGGCGGCCGAGACCCAGTACTTC. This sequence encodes CASSVGQGAAETQYF.

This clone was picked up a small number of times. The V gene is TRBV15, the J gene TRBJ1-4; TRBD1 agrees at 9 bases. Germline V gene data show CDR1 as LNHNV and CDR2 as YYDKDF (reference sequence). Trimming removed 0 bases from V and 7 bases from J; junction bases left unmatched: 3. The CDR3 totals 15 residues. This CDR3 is CATSRDRDRVEKLFF. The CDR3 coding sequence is TGTGCCACCAGCAGAGATCGGGACAGGGTTGAAAAACTGTTTTTT.

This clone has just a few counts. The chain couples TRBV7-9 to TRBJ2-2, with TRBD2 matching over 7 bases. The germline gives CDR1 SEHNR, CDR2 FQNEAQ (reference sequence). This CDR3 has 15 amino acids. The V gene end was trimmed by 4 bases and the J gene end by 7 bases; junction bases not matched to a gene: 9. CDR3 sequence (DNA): TGTGCCAGCAGCTCCCTCAGCGGGATTTACGGGGAGCTGTTTTTT. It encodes CASSSLSGIYGELFF.

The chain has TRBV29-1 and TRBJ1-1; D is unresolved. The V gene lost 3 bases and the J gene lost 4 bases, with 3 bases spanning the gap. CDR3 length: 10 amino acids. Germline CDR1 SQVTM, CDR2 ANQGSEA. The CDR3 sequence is CSVESTEAFF. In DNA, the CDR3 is TGCAGCGTTGAGAGCACTGAAGCTTTCTTT.

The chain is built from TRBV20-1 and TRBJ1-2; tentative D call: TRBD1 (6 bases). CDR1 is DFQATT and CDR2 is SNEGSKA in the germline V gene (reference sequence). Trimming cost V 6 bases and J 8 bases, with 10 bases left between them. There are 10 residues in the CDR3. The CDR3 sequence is CSAPTGGYTF. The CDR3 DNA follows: TGCAGTGCGCCGACAGGAGGCTACACCTTC.

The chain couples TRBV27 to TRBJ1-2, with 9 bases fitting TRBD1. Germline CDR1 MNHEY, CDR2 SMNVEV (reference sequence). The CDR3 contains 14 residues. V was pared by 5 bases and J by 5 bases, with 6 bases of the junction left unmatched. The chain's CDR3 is CASSPMDRGYGYTF. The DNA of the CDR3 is TGTGCCAGCAGTCCCATGGACAGGGGTTATGGCTACACCTTC.

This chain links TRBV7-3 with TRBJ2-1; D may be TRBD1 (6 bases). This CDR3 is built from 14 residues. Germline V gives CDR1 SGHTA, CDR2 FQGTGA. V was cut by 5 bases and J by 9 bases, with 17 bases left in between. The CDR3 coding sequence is TGTGCCAGCAGCCAACAAACAGGGCTCGGTGAGCAGTTCTTC. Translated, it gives CASSQQTGLGEQFF. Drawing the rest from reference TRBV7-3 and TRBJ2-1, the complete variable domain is GAGVSQTPSNKVTEKGKYVELRCDPISGHTALYWYRQSLGQGPEFLIYFQGTGAADDSGLPNDRFFAVRPEGSVSTLKIQRTERGDSAVYLCASSQQTGLGEQFFGPGTRLTVL.

The CDR3, as DNA: TGCAGCGTTGAGCCTACTGCTCGGGGGTTGAACACTGAAGCTTTCTTT. This sequence encodes CSVEPTARGLNTEAFF. This chain links TRBV29-1 with TRBJ1-1; D possibly corresponds to TRBD1 (5 bases). Germline values: CDR1 SQVTM, CDR2 ANQGSEA. The CDR3 has 16 amino acids. Trimming took 3 bases from V and 0 from J, leaving 17 bases between them.

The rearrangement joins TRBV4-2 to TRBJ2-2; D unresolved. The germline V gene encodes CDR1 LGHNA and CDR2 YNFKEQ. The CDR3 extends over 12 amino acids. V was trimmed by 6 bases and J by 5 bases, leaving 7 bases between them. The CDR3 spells CASRIRTGELFF. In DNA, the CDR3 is TGTGCCAGCAGAATCCGGACCGGGGAGCTGTTTTTT.

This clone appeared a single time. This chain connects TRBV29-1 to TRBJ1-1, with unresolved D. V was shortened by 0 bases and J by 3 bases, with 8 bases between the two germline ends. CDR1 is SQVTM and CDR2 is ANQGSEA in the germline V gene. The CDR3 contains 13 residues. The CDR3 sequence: CSVEDAGDTEAFF. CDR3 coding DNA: TGCAGCGTTGAAGATGCGGGCGACACTGAAGCTTTCTTT.

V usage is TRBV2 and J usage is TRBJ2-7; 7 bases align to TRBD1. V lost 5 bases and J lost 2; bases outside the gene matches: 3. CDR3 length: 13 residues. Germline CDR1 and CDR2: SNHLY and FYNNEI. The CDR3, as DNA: TGTGCCAGCAGTCTCGGGACAGCCTACGAGCAGTACTTC. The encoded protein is CASSLGTAYEQYF.